Listed below are T cell receptor beta chains from one sample, sequenced in a study of blood T cell repertoires in COVID-19. Method: immunoSEQ multiplex PCR; TCRdb's copy keeps in-frame clones and lacks some. The sample contains hundreds of thousands of clones, approximately 83% of which appear only once. Sequenced sample: PBMCs or T cells enriched from blood (not recorded which). These receptors originate from a woman in her sixties or seventies who had recovered from COVID-19. Each CDR3 is given with its conserved first and last residue. The D gene is left open where the match is weak. Part of the rows lack a size; the others show once, few, many or a class for expanded clones.

size: -; D: -; J: TRBJ2-7; V: TRBV19; DNA: TGTGCCAGTAGTATCTCCTTCGGGAACGAGCAGTACTTC; CDR3: CASSISFGNEQYF
size: -; D: TRBD2; J: TRBJ2-1; V: TRBV7-2; DNA: TGTGCCAGCAGCTTAGAACTAGCGGGGGTCAATGAGCAGTTCTTC; CDR3: CASSLELAGVNEQFF
size: -; D: -; J: TRBJ2-5; V: TRBV5-6; DNA: TGTGCCAGCAGCTTGGACCAGCAAGAGACCCAGTACTTC; CDR3: CASSLDQQETQYF
size: -; D: TRBD2; J: TRBJ2-3; V: TRBV7-3; DNA: TGTGCCAGCAGCCCCGGCGGGCGGGGGGGCGCAGATACGCAGTATTTT; CDR3: CASSPGGRGGADTQYF
size: once; D: -; J: TRBJ1-6; V: TRBV11-2; DNA: TGTGCCAGCAGCTTTGGTCAGGGGAATTCACCCCTCCACTTT; CDR3: CASSFGQGNSPLHF
size: many; D: TRBD1; J: TRBJ1-2; V: TRBV19; DNA: TGTGCCAAAAAGCGGGACAGGCTGGGGTATGGCTACACCTTC; CDR3: CAKKRDRLGYGYTF
size: once; D: -; J: TRBJ1-2; V: TRBV9; DNA: TGTGCCAGCAGCGTTAACAGGAACTATGGCTACACCTTC; CDR3: CASSVNRNYGYTF
size: -; D: TRBD2; J: TRBJ2-1; V: TRBV6-4; DNA: TGTGCCAGCAGTGAGCGGGAGGGCGAGGGCAATGAGCAGTTCTTC; CDR3: CASSEREGEGNEQFF
size: -; D: TRBD1; J: TRBJ1-1; V: TRBV7-2; DNA: TGTGCCAGCAGCTCCAGGGGGCGCGTCGGTTTTGAAGCTTTCTTT; CDR3: CASSSRGRVGFEAFF
size: once; D: -; J: TRBJ2-7; V: TRBV7-3; DNA: TGTGCCAGCAGCCCAAGTCATGGGCCTTCCTACGAGCAGTACTTC; CDR3: CASSPSHGPSYEQYF
size: -; D: -; J: TRBJ1-1; V: TRBV4-3; DNA: TGCGCCAGCAGCCAAGGAGGCTCCATGAACACTGAAGCTTTCTTT; CDR3: CASSQGGSMNTEAFF
size: once; D: TRBD1; J: TRBJ1-6; V: TRBV7-9; DNA: TGTGCCAGCAGCACCTCCGGGACAGGGATTTCACCCCTCCACTTT; CDR3: CASSTSGTGISPLHF
size: few; D: -; J: TRBJ1-5; V: TRBV10-1; DNA: TGCGCCAGCAGTGACAACAGGGCTAGTCAGCCCCAGCATTTT; CDR3: CASSDNRASQPQHF
size: many; D: TRBD1; J: TRBJ1-3; V: TRBV4-1; DNA: TGCGCCAGCAGCCAGGGACAGGGTTACTCTGGAAACACCATATATTTT; CDR3: CASSQGQGYSGNTIYF
size: -; D: -; J: TRBJ1-3; V: TRBV3-1/TRBV3-2; DNA: TGTGCCAGCAGCCCCCGGGGAAACACCATATATTTT; CDR3: CASSPRGNTIYF
size: -; D: -; J: TRBJ2-7; V: TRBV11-2; DNA: TGTGCCAGCAGCTTAGATCGAGACTACGAGCAGTACTTC; CDR3: CASSLDRDYEQYF
size: -; D: -; J: TRBJ2-7; V: TRBV5-1; DNA: TGCGCCAGCAGCTCTCGACTCCGTGCCAACGAGCAGTACTTC; CDR3: CASSSRLRANEQYF
size: -; D: TRBD2; J: TRBJ2-3; V: TRBV6-5; DNA: TGTGCCAGCACACCTAGCGGGACAAGCACAGATACGCAGTATTTT; CDR3: CASTPSGTSTDTQYF
size: -; D: TRBD1; J: TRBJ2-3; V: TRBV24-1; DNA: TGTGCCACCAGTGACTCCGGGACAGGAACAGATACGCAGTATTTT; CDR3: CATSDSGTGTDTQYF
size: -; D: -; J: TRBJ2-3; V: TRBV7-9; DNA: TGTGCCAGCAGCCCTAAGACTGCAGATACGCAGTATTTT; CDR3: CASSPKTADTQYF
size: -; D: TRBD1; J: TRBJ1-6; V: TRBV4-3; DNA: TGCGCCAGCAGCCAAGATTCCTCGGCAGGGGGGAACTCACCCCTCCACTTT; CDR3: CASSQDSSAGGNSPLHF
size: -; D: TRBD2; J: TRBJ2-1; V: TRBV7-3; DNA: TGTGCCAGCAGCCCCCCCAGCGGGGGGCGCAATGAGCAGTTCTTC; CDR3: CASSPPSGGRNEQFF
size: -; D: -; J: TRBJ1-3; V: TRBV7-6; DNA: TGTGCCAGCAGCTACACAGGGAACTCTGGAAACACCATATATTTT; CDR3: CASSYTGNSGNTIYF
size: -; D: TRBD1; J: TRBJ1-2; V: TRBV3-1/TRBV3-2; DNA: TGTGCCAGCAGCTTGGACAGGGAAGTTGGCTACACCTTC; CDR3: CASSLDREVGYTF
size: -; D: -; J: TRBJ1-1; V: TRBV30; DNA: TGTGCCTGGAGTCAAGGAGGAATCAGGACTGAAGCTTTCTTT; CDR3: CAWSQGGIRTEAFF
size: -; D: TRBD2; J: TRBJ2-1; V: TRBV27; DNA: TGTGCCAGCAGGATCCAAGCGGGGGTCCTCTTTGAGCAGTTCTTC; CDR3: CASRIQAGVLFEQFF
size: -; D: -; J: TRBJ1-3; V: TRBV19; DNA: TGTGCCAGTAGTCCCAAGGGCAGGGGAACTGGAAACACCATATATTTT; CDR3: CASSPKGRGTGNTIYF
size: -; D: -; J: TRBJ1-2; V: TRBV6-2/TRBV6-3; DNA: TGTGCCAGCAGCTATCTAAACTATGGCTACACCTTC; CDR3: CASSYLNYGYTF
size: few; D: TRBD1; J: TRBJ1-2; V: TRBV2; DNA: TGTGCCAGCAGTCTCGAAGGACAGGGCCACTATGGCTACACCTTC; CDR3: CASSLEGQGHYGYTF
size: few; D: -; J: TRBJ1-3; V: TRBV3-1/TRBV3-2; DNA: TGTGCCAGCAGCCTCGGACAGTACTCTGGAAACACCATATATTTT; CDR3: CASSLGQYSGNTIYF
size: -; D: -; J: TRBJ2-7; V: TRBV5-1; DNA: TGCGCCAGCAGCTTGGTTCTAGTATCCCACGAGCAGTACTTC; CDR3: CASSLVLVSHEQYF
size: -; D: -; J: TRBJ2-1; V: TRBV7-2; DNA: TGTGCCAGCAGCCAACAACAGGGATGGCTGGGCAATGAGCAGTTCTTC; CDR3: CASSQQQGWLGNEQFF
size: -; D: TRBD1; J: TRBJ1-1; V: TRBV7-6; DNA: TGTGCCAGCAGCTGGGACAGGGGGGGTGAAGCTTTCTTT; CDR3: CASSWDRGGEAFF